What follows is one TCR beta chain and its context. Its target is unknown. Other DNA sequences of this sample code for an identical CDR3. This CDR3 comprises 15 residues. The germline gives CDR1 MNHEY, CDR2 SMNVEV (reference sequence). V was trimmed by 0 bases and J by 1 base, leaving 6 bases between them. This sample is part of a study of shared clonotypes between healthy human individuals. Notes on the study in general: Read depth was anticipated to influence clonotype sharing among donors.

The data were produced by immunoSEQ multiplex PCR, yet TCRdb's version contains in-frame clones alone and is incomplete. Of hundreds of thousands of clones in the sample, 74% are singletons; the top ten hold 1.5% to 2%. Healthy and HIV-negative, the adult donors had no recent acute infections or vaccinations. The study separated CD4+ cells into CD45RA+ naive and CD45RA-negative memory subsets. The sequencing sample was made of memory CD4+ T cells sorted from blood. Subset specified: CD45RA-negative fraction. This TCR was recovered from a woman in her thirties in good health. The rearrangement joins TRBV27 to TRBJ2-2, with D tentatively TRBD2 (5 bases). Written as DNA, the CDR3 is TGTGCCAGCAGTTTATCGGGGAGGAACACCGGGGAGCTGTTTTTT. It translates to CASSLSGRNTGELFF.